A single sample gave rise to the 21 T cell receptor beta chains below, sequenced in a study of T cell changes during pregnancy in multiple sclerosis. Method: immunoSEQ multiplex PCR; TCRdb's copy keeps in-frame clones and lacks some. This sample has about 18,000 clones; roughly 84% occur once, and the top ten carry 15% to 20%. The sequencing here drew on CD8+ T cells from peripheral blood mononuclear cells, taken in the third trimester of pregnancy. All receptors come from a female donor in good health, enrolled as a control in a pregnancy study.

CDR3: CASSQAVGLAGVHEQFF. In DNA form, the CDR3 reads TGTGCCAGCAGCCAAGCCGTTGGACTAGCGGGAGTACATGAGCAGTTCTTC. V usage is TRBV14 and J usage is TRBJ2-1, with TRBD2 matching over 13 bases. This CDR3 has 17 amino acids. Germline values: CDR1 SGHDN, CDR2 FVKESK. The J segment lost 8 bases and the V segment lost 1 base, leaving 8 bases of the junction unmatched.

The chain uses TRBV27 and TRBJ2-3; the D is unclear. The V end was cut by 6 bases, the J end by 7 bases, with 8 bases between. The CDR3 totals 11 residues. Germline CDR1 MNHEY, CDR2 SMNVEV (reference sequence). The CDR3 nucleotides are TGTGCCAGCAGCACTCTTCATACGCAGTATTTT. Protein sequence: CASSTLHTQYF.

The V and J genes are TRBV9 and TRBJ2-2, with D maybe TRBD1 (6 bases). The germline V gene encodes CDR1 SGDLS and CDR2 YYNGEE. This CDR3 region has 14 residues. Trimming took off 0 bases at V and 6 bases at J, with 9 bases between the two ends. The chain's CDR3 is CASSVDRAAGELFF. The CDR3 DNA is TGTGCCAGCAGCGTAGACAGGGCCGCCGGGGAGCTGTTTTTT.

The genes are TRBV19 and TRBJ1-5; no firm D call. Germline CDR1 LNHDA, CDR2 SQIVND (reference sequence). This CDR3 comprises 13 residues. Between the trimmed V and J ends, which lost 5 bases and 3 bases, there was a span of 8 bases. CDR3 sequence: CASSLQVNQPQHF. CDR3 sequence (DNA): TGTGCCAGTAGTCTTCAGGTCAATCAGCCCCAGCATTTT. The variable domain in full, completed from reference TRBV19 and TRBJ1-5, reads DGGITQSPKYLFRKEGQNVTLSCEQNLNHDAMYWYRQDPGQGLRLIYYSQIVNDFQKGDIAEGYSVSREKKESFPLTVTSAQKNPTAFYLCASSLQVNQPQHFGDGTRLSIL.

The rearrangement links TRBV10-2 to TRBJ2-7, with 8 bases matching TRBD1. The CDR3 sequence is 15 residues long. Germline V gene lookup returns CDR1 WSHSY and CDR2 SAAADI. Trimming cost V 2 bases and J 2 bases; bases outside gene matches: 5. The CDR3 here is CASSELGQGTYEQYF. CDR3 nucleotide sequence: TGCGCCAGCAGTGAGCTCGGACAGGGAACCTACGAGCAGTACTTC.

The rearrangement joins TRBV7-6 to TRBJ2-7; TRBD2 agrees at 7 bases. CDR1 SGHVS and CDR2 FNYEAQ come from the germline V gene. The length of the CDR3 is 17 residues. Germline trimming cut 2 bases from V and 2 bases from J; bases unmatched to any gene: 12. The chain's CDR3 is CASSLSPSAGLTYEQYF. CDR3 DNA sequence: TGTGCCAGCAGCTTATCCCCGTCAGCGGGGCTTACCTACGAGCAGTACTTC.

V usage is TRBV7-9 and J usage is TRBJ1-1, with 7 positions matching TRBD1. Germline lookup yields CDR1 SEHNR and CDR2 FQNEAQ (reference sequence). V lost 1 base and J lost 6; bases outside the gene matches: 5. This CDR3 has 14 residues. CDR3 in amino acids: CASSLVGGEAEAFF. Here the CDR3 DNA reads TGTGCCAGCAGCTTAGTAGGGGGCGAAGCTGAAGCTTTCTTT.

CDR3 coding DNA: TGTGCCTGGAGTGTGGGACAGGGACGCGGCTACACCTTC. Translation gives CAWSVGQGRGYTF. This chain connects TRBV30 to TRBJ1-2; 9 positions match TRBD1. V dropped 0 bases and J dropped 8; count of bases not matched to a gene: 4. CDR3 length equals 13 residues. The germline gives CDR1 GTSNPN, CDR2 SVGIG (reference sequence). Variable domain in full (rest from reference TRBV30 and TRBJ1-2): SQTIHQWPATLVQPVGSPLSLECTVEGTSNPNLYWYRQAAGRGLQLLFYSVGIGQISSEVPQNLSASRPQDRQFILSSKKLLLSDSGFYLCAWSVGQGRGYTFGSGTRLTVV.

The V gene is TRBV15, the J gene TRBJ2-3, with a possible D match to TRBD2 (6 bases). The CDR3 contains 14 residues. Germline values: CDR1 LNHNV, CDR2 YYDKDF (reference sequence). V shed 8 bases and J shed 0 bases, with 12 bases lying between them. The CDR3 loop is CATAGPDSTDTQYF. The CDR3 region has the DNA TGTGCCACCGCGGGGCCCGACAGCACAGATACGCAGTATTTT.

The table lists this clone with a count of one. The V call is TRBV27, the J call TRBJ1-1, with D maybe TRBD1 (6 bases). This CDR3 has 15 amino acids. The V end lost 2 bases, the J end lost 5 bases, and 15 bases lay between the germline ends. The V gene's germline CDR1 is MNHEY and CDR2 SMNVEV (reference sequence). The CDR3 region is CASSLGGPTRTEAFF. CDR3 nucleotides: TGTGCCAGCAGTTTAGGGGGCCCCACTAGGACTGAAGCTTTCTTT.

In this sample, this clone turned up once. The chain employs TRBV7-8 and TRBJ1-1, with D possibly being TRBD1 (5 bases). Germline assignment: CDR1 SGHVS and CDR2 FQNEAQ. The CDR3 loop spans 14 amino acids. V was trimmed by 5 bases and J by 6 bases, leaving 16 bases between them. CDR3 loop: CASSPHGRDPEAFF. CDR3 nucleotide sequence: TGTGCCAGCAGCCCCCACGGGAGGGACCCTGAAGCTTTCTTT.

This clone has only one observation. The chain couples TRBV7-8 to TRBJ1-1; D is undetermined. The germline V and J ends were trimmed by 5 bases and 4 bases, with 14 bases remaining between them. The CDR3 sequence is 14 residues long. Germline CDR1 SGHVS, CDR2 FQNEAQ. The CDR3 region is CASSLTRDPTEAFF. The DNA for the CDR3 is TGTGCCAGCAGCCTAACGAGGGATCCCACTGAAGCTTTCTTT. Full variable domain (missing parts from reference TRBV7-8 and TRBJ1-1): GAGVSQSPRYKVAKRGQDVALRCDPISGHVSLFWYQQALGQGPEFLTYFQNEAQLDKSGLPSDRFFAERPEGSVSTLKIQRTQQEDSAVYLCASSLTRDPTEAFFGQGTRLTVV.

V is TRBV6-1 and J is TRBJ2-2, with 14 bases identical to TRBD2. Germline CDR1 MNHNS, CDR2 SASEGT. J was trimmed by 7 bases and V by 2 bases; bases with no gene match: 6. This CDR3 comprises 17 residues. CDR3 in amino acids: CASSEWGTSGSDGELFF. The CDR3 region has the DNA TGTGCCAGCAGTGAATGGGGGACTAGCGGGAGTGACGGGGAGCTGTTTTTT.

The rearrangement joins TRBV5-6 to TRBJ2-7; 8 bases match TRBD2. CDR1 and CDR2 (germline): SGHDT, YYEEEE. Trimming took 0 bases from V and 0 from J; bases not matched to a gene: 8. The CDR3 is 17 residues long. The CDR3 loop is CASSLAGGGPSSYEQYF. CDR3 coding DNA: TGTGCCAGCAGCTTGGCCGGGGGGGGCCCCAGCTCCTACGAGCAGTACTTC.

The V and J genes are TRBV5-1 and TRBJ1-1; no reliable D call. V lost 3 bases and J lost 0, with 9 bases in between. The CDR3 extends over 14 amino acids. Germline V gene lookup returns CDR1 SGHRS and CDR2 YFSETQ. CDR3 DNA sequence: TGCGCCAGCAGCTGGAGGGAGATGAACACTGAAGCTTTCTTT. It specifies CASSWREMNTEAFF.

The V and J genes are TRBV5-4 and TRBJ2-3; 8 bases are a match to TRBD2. With 1 base clipped from V and 0 bases from J, the junction kept 7 bases outside the gene matches. This CDR3 has 17 residues. Germline V CDR1 and CDR2: SGHNT, YYREEE (reference sequence). The chain's CDR3 is CASSLSGGLHSTDTQYF. CDR3 nucleotides: TGTGCCAGCAGCTTGAGCGGGGGCCTACATAGCACAGATACGCAGTATTTT.

This chain joins TRBV5-1 and TRBJ2-1, with D possibly TRBD1 on 5 matching bases. Germline CDR1 SGHRS, CDR2 YFSETQ. The CDR3 covers 14 residues. Trimming took 0 bases from V and 8 from J, leaving 12 bases between them. CDR3 nucleotides: TGCGCCAGCAGCTTGGAGGCAGGGTATGATGAGCAGTTCTTC. It translates to CASSLEAGYDEQFF.

The chain employs TRBV7-9 and TRBJ1-1; 7 nucleotides match TRBD1. J lost 7 bases, V lost 6 bases, and 8 bases had no gene match. The CDR3 is 13 amino acids. The germline CDR1 and CDR2 sequences are SEHNR and FQNEAQ (reference sequence). CDR3 residues: CASSRQGDVEAFF. CDR3 nucleotide sequence: TGTGCCAGCAGTCGTCAGGGGGACGTTGAAGCTTTCTTT.

As DNA, the CDR3 is TGCGCCAGCAGTGAGGGACAGTCCCAGCCCCAGCATTTT. It yields the protein CASSEGQSQPQHF. The V call is TRBV10-1, the J call TRBJ1-5, with D perhaps TRBD1 (6 bases). The germline V gene encodes CDR1 WNHNN and CDR2 SYGVQD (reference sequence). V lost 2 bases, J lost 7 bases, and 9 bases lay in between. This CDR3 comprises 13 residues.

V is TRBV4-3 and J is TRBJ2-7, with 9 bases fitting TRBD1. The junction had 7 bases not matched to a gene; V was cut back by 4 bases and J by 6 bases. From germline, CDR1 is LGHNA and CDR2 YSLEER. The CDR3 extends over 14 amino acids. The CDR3, as DNA: TGCGCCAGCAGCCCAGACAGGGGGTGGGCCGAGCAGTACTTC. Translated, it gives CASSPDRGWAEQYF.

The J gene is TRBJ2-7, the V gene TRBV7-2, with 7 bases that match TRBD2. The germline CDR1 and CDR2 sequences are SGHTA and FQGNSA. The CDR3 covers 14 residues. The V segment lost 1 base and the J segment 2 bases; nucleotides outside the gene matches: 2. CDR3 nucleotides: TGTGCCAGCAGCTTAGGAGGGACTACCTACGAGCAGTACTTC. Protein product: CASSLGGTTYEQYF.